The present TCR beta chain was sequenced within a study of T cell changes during pregnancy in multiple sclerosis. The V end was cut by 8 bases, the J end by 4 bases, with 24 bases between. The CDR3 has 18 amino acids. CDR1 and CDR2 (germline): LGHNA, YNFKEQ. Produced via immunoSEQ multiplex PCR; TCRdb's table is partial and in-frame only. The table records 55,000 to 80,000 clones, approximately 95% of them present only once. The genes are TRBV4-2 and TRBJ2-6; D may be TRBD1 (5 bases). The receptor was derived from a female donor with multiple sclerosis, enrolled in a pregnancy study. The material was CD8+ T cells from peripheral blood mononuclear cells, obtained in the second trimester of pregnancy. Here the CDR3 reads CASGLGASSWVGANVLTF. CDR3 bases: TGTGCCAGCGGGCTTGGGGCTTCCTCATGGGTAGGGGCCAACGTCCTGACTTTC.